The source of this T cell receptor beta chain is a study of blood T cells in healthy people across ages. The wider study: With template switching, about one barcoded beta molecule was captured per two T cells. Overall study findings and caveats: Strongly correlated with naive T cell percentage was TCR beta diversity.

Peripheral blood, about 10 milliliters per donor, was collected. The CDR3 consists of 15 residues. The germline CDR1 and CDR2 sequences are SGHRS and YFSETQ. Then a second PCR, running roughly 7 to 11 cycles, was carried out with a sample-barcoded 5' primer and a J-beta primer mix. All samples yielded 3 million or more CDR3-containing paired-end reads. TCRdb fed the 5' RACE reads into MiXCR, producing one record per CDR3 protein. The table has over 600,000 distinct CDR3 sequences, 35% to 50% seen once. A note on this clonotype: The target antigen is unknown. One junction end disagrees with the germline gene, perhaps due to a read error.

Sequencing input: blood. This sequence joins TRBV5-1 and TRBJ2-1, with 14 bases fitting TRBD2. The TCR comes from an elderly man in good health. In nucleotides, the CDR3 is TGCGCCCGCAGTTCTGGACTAGCGGGAGGCAATGAGCAGTTCTTC. This sequence encodes CARSSGLAGGNEQFF.